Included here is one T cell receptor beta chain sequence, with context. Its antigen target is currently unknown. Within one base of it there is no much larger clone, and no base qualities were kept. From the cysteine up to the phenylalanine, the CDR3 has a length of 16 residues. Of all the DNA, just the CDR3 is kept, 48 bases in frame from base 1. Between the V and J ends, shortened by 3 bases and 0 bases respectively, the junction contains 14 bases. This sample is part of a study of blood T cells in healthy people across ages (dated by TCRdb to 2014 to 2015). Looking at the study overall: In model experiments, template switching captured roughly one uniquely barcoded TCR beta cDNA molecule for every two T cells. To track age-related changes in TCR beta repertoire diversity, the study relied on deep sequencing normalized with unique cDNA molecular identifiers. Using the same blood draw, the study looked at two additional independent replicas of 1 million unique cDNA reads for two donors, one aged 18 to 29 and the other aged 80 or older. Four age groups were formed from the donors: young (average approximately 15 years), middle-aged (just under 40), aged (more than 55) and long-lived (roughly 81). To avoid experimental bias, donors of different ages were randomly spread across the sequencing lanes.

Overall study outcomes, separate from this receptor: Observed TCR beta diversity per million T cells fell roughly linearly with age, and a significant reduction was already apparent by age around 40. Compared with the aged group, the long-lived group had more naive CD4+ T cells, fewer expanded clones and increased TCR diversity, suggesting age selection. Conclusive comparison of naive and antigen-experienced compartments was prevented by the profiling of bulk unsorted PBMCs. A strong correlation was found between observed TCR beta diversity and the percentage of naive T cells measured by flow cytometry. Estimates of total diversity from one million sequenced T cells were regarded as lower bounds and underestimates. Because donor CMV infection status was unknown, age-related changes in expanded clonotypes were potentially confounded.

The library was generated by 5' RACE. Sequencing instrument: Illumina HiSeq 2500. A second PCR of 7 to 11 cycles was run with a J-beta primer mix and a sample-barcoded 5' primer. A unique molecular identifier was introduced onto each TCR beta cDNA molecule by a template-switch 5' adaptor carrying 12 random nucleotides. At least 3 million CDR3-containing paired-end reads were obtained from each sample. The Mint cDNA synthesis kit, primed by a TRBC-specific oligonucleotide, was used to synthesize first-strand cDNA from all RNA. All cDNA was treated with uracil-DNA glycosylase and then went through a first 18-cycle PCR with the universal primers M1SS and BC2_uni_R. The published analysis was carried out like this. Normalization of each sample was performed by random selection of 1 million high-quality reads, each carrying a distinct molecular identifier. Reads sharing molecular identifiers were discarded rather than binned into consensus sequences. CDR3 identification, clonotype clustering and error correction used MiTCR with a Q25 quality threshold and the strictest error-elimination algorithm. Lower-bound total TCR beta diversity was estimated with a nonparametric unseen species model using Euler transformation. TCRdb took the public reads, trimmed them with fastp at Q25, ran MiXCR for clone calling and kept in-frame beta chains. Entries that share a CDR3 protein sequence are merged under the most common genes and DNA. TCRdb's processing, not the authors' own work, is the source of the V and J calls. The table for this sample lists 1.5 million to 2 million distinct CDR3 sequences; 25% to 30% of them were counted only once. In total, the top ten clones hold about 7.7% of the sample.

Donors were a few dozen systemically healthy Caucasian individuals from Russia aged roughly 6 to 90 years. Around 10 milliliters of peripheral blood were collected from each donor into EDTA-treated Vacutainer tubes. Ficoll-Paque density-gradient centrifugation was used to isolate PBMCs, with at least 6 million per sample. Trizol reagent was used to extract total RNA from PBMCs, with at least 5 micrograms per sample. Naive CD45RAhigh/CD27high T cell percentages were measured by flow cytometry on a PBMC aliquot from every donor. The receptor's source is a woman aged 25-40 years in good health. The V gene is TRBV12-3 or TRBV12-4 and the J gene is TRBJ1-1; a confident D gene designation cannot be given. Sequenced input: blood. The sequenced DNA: TGTGCCAGCAGTTTTAACGGAGGTTTTATGAACACTGAAGCTTTCTTT. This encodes CASSFNGGFMNTEAFF.